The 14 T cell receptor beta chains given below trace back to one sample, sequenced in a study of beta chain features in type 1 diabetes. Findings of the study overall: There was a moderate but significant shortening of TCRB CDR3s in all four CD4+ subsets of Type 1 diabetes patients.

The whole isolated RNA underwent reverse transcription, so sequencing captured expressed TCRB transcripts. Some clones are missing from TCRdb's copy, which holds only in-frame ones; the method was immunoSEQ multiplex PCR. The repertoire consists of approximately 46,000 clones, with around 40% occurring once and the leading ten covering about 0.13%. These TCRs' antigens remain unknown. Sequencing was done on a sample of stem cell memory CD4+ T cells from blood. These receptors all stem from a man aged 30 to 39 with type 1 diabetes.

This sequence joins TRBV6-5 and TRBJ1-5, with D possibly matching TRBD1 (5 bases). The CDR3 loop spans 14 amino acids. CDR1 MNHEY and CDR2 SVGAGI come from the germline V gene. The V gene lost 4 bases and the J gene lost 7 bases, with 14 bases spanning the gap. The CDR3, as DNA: TGTGCCAGCAGTTTGAACCAGGGCCTCCAGCCCCAGCATTTT. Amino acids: CASSLNQGLQPQHF.

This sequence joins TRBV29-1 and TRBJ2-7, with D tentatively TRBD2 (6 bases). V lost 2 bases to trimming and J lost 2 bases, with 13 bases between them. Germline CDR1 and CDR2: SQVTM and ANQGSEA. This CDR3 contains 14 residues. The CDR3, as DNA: TGCAGCGTTGAATTGCAGGGACTCACCTACGAGCAGTACTTC. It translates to CSVELQGLTYEQYF.

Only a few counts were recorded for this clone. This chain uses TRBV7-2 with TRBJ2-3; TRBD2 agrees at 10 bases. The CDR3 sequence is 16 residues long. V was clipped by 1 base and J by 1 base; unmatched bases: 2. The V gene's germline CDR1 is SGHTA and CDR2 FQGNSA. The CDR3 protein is CASSLGTSGRTDTQYF. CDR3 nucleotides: TGTGCCAGCAGCTTAGGGACTAGCGGCCGCACAGATACGCAGTATTTT.

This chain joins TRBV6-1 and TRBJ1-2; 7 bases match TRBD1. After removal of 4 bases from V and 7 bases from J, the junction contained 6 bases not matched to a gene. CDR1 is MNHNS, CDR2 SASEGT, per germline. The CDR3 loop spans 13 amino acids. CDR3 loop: CASSAHRGCGYTF. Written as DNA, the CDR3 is TGTGCCAGCAGTGCCCACAGGGGATGTGGCTACACCTTC.

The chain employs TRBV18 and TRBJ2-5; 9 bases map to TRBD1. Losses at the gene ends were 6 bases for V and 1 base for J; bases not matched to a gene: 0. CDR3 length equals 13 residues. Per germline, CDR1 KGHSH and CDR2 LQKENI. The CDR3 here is CASSDRGQETQYF. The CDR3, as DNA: TGTGCCAGCTCGGACAGGGGCCAAGAGACCCAGTACTTC.

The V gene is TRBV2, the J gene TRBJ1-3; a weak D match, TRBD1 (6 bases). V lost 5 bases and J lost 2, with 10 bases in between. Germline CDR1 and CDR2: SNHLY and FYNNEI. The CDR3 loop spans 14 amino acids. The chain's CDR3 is CASSFQGTGNTIYF. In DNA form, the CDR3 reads TGTGCCAGCAGTTTTCAGGGGACTGGAAACACCATATATTTT.

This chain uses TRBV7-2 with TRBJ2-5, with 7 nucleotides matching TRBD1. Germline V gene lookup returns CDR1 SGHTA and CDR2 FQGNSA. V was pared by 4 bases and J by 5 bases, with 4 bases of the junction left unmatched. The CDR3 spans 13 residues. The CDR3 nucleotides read TGTGCCAGCAGCTACGACAGGGAGGAGACCCAGTACTTC. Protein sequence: CASSYDREETQYF. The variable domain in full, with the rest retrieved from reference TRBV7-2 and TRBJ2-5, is GAGVSQSPSNKVTEKGKDVELRCDPISGHTALYWYRQSLGQGLEFLIYFQGNSAPDKSGLPSDRFSAERTGGSVSTLTIQRTQQEDSAVYLCASSYDREETQYFGPGTRLLVL.

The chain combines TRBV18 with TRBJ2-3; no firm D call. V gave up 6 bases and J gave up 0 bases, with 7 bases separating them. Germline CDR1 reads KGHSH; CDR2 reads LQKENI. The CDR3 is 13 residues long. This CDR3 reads CASSLVSTDTQYF. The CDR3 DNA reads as TGTGCCAGCTCCCTCGTAAGCACAGATACGCAGTATTTT.

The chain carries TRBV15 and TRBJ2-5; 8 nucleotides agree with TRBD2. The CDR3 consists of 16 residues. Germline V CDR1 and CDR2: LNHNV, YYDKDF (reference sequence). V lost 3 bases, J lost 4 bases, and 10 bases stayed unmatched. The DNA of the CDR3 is TGTGCCACCAGCAGGGTAACTAGCGGCCCCCGAGAGACCCAGTACTTC. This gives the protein CATSRVTSGPRETQYF.

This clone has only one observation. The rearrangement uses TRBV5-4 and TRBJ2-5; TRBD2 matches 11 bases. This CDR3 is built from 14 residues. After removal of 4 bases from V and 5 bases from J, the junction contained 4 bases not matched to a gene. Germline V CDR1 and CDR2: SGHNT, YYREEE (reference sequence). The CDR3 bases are TGTGCCAGCAGCCAACTAGCGGGAGCTGAGACCCAGTACTTC. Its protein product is CASSQLAGAETQYF.

The CDR3 loop is CASSLETGGPYEQYF. In DNA, the CDR3 is TGTGCCAGCAGCTTAGAAACAGGGGGCCCCTACGAGCAGTACTTC. The rearrangement joins TRBV7-2 to TRBJ2-7; 9 bases align to TRBD1. Trimming took 1 base from V and 2 from J; bases not matched to a gene: 3. This CDR3 is 15 amino acids long. Germline V lookup: CDR1 SGHTA, CDR2 FQGNSA.

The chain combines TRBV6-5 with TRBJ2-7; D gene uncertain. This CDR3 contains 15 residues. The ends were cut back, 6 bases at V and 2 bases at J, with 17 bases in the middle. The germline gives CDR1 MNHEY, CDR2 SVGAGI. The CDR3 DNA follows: TGTGCCAGCAGCTCAAGGCGGAAAGGAACCTACGAGCAGTACTTC. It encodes CASSSRRKGTYEQYF.

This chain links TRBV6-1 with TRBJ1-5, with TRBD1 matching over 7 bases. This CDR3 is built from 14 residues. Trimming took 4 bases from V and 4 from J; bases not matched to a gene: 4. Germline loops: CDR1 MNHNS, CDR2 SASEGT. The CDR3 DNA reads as TGTGCCAGCAGTGTTACAGGGGCTAATCAGCCCCAGCATTTT. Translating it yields CASSVTGANQPQHF.

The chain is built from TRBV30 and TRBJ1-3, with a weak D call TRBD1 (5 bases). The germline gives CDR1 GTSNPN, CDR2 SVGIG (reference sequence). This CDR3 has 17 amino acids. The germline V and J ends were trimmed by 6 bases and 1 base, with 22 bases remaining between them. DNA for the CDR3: TGTGCCTGCACCCCGGGGCGGGGGTTCGTATCTGGAAACACCATATATTTT. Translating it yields CACTPGRGFVSGNTIYF. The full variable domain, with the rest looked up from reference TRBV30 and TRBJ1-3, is SQTIHQWPATLVQPVGSPLSLECTVEGTSNPNLYWYRQAAGRGLQLLFYSVGIGQISSEVPQNLSASRPQDRQFILSSKKLLLSDSGFYLCACTPGRGFVSGNTIYFGEGSWLTVV.